Each of the 14 T cell receptor beta chains below was sequenced from the same sample in a study of T cell changes during pregnancy in multiple sclerosis. This table comes from immunoSEQ multiplex PCR, and its TCRdb copy is limited to in-frame clones, with some not included. The sample holds around 68,000 clones; 91% are singletons and the top ten take approximately 1.4%. The sample here was peripheral blood, taken after pregnancy. These receptors were taken from a female donor in good health, enrolled as a control in a pregnancy study.

The chain couples TRBV7-2 to TRBJ2-5; 14 bases map to TRBD2. The junction had 3 bases not matched to a gene; V was cut back by 5 bases and J by 1 base. Germline V lookup: CDR1 SGHTA, CDR2 FQGNSA. The CDR3 runs 16 residues. DNA for the CDR3: TGTGCCAGCAGCCCTGGACTAGCGGGGGGCCAAGAGACCCAGTACTTC. As protein: CASSPGLAGGQETQYF.

This clone was counted only a few times. The chain combines TRBV30 with TRBJ1-5, with TRBD1 identical over 12 bases. V dropped 5 bases and J dropped 6; count of bases not matched to a gene: 5. Germline lookup yields CDR1 GTSNPN and CDR2 SVGIG (reference sequence). This CDR3 spans 14 amino acids. This chain's CDR3 is CAWSGQGAVQPQHF. DNA of the CDR3: TGTGCCTGGTCGGGACAGGGGGCAGTTCAGCCCCAGCATTTT.

The chain employs TRBV6-1 and TRBJ2-7; D remains unclear. Germline CDR1 MNHNS, CDR2 SASEGT. This CDR3 is 11 amino acids long. Deletions cut 7 bases from V and 6 bases from J, with 10 bases between. CDR3 nucleotide sequence: TGTGCCAGCACCATACAGACCGAGCAGTACTTC. Its translation: CASTIQTEQYF.

The chain employs TRBV7-9 and TRBJ2-1; TRBD2 agrees at 7 bases. CDR1 and CDR2 from the germline V gene are SEHNR and FQNEAQ (reference sequence). J was trimmed by 6 bases and V by 5 bases; bases with no gene match: 7. CDR3 length equals 14 residues. The CDR3 DNA reads as TGTGCCAGCAGCATAATGACTAGCAGCAATGAGCAGTTCTTC. Translating it yields CASSIMTSSNEQFF.

In this sample, this clone turned up once. This chain uses TRBV5-1 with TRBJ2-1, with D perhaps matching TRBD1 (6 bases). The length of the CDR3 is 15 residues. The germline V gene encodes CDR1 SGHRS and CDR2 YFSETQ. Trimming left V 3 bases short and J 9 bases short, with 19 bases between. CDR3 nucleotides: TGCGCCAGCAGCTCCACCGAGGGGGAAGAGGGTGAGCAGTTCTTC. This sequence encodes CASSSTEGEEGEQFF.

The rearrangement uses TRBV27 and TRBJ2-6; D not certain. This CDR3 is 15 amino acids long. The ends were cut back, 5 bases at V and 2 bases at J, with 10 bases in the middle. Germline V gene sequence: CDR1 MNHEY, CDR2 SMNVEV (reference sequence). CDR3 sequence (DNA): TGTGCCAGCAGTCCCTTTAGCACTGGGGCCAACGTCCTGACTTTC. Encoded protein: CASSPFSTGANVLTF.

This rearrangement joins TRBV7-9 to TRBJ1-1; D ambiguous. The CDR3 spans 13 residues. Per the germline V gene, CDR1 is SEHNR and CDR2 is FQNEAQ (reference sequence). Trimming stripped 5 bases from V and 1 base from J, with 8 bases between. CDR3 nucleotide sequence: TGTGCCAGCAGCCCTCAGTCGAACACTGAAGCTTTCTTT. This codes for CASSPQSNTEAFF.

J is TRBJ2-7 and V is TRBV4-2; D possibly corresponds to TRBD2 (6 bases). The CDR3 loop spans 15 amino acids. Between the trimmed V and J ends, which lost 0 bases and 0 bases, there was a span of 9 bases. CDR1 LGHNA and CDR2 YNFKEQ come from the germline V gene. The CDR3 sequence: CASSQEAGGSYEQYF. CDR3 DNA sequence: TGTGCCAGCAGCCAAGAAGCGGGCGGCTCCTACGAGCAGTACTTC.

This chain connects TRBV13 to TRBJ2-7, with D perhaps matching TRBD2 (5 bases). This CDR3 region has 15 residues. The germline CDR1 and CDR2 sequences are PRHDT and FYEKMQ (reference sequence). Trimming pared 4 bases from V and 4 bases from J, leaving 17 bases between. For the CDR3, the DNA is TGTGCCAGCAGCTCCGACGGAGCGGTTGGGTACGAGCAGTACTTC. As protein: CASSSDGAVGYEQYF.

J is TRBJ2-7 and V is TRBV11-3; 9 positions agree with TRBD1. Per the germline V gene, CDR1 is SGHNT and CDR2 is YENEEA. Trimming took 2 bases from V and 2 from J; bases not matched to a gene: 7. CDR3 length equals 16 residues. The CDR3, as DNA: TGTGCCAGCAGCTTAACCGGGACAGGGATTCCCTACGAGCAGTACTTC. This codes for CASSLTGTGIPYEQYF.

The gene calls are TRBV7-8 and TRBJ2-7; D not certain. Deletions cut 1 base from V and 5 bases from J, with 9 bases between. The CDR3 length is 13 residues. Germline CDR1 reads SGHVS; CDR2 reads FQNEAQ. Here the CDR3 reads CASSLESINEQYF. CDR3 DNA sequence: TGTGCCAGCAGCTTAGAAAGCATTAACGAGCAGTACTTC. Full variable domain (outside the CDR3, taken from reference TRBV7-8 and TRBJ2-7): GAGVSQSPRYKVAKRGQDVALRCDPISGHVSLFWYQQALGQGPEFLTYFQNEAQLDKSGLPSDRFFAERPEGSVSTLKIQRTQQEDSAVYLCASSLESINEQYFGPGTRLTVT.

The J gene is TRBJ2-1, the V gene TRBV6-6, with D hard to call. Germline V gene lookup returns CDR1 MNHNY and CDR2 SVGAGI (reference sequence). This CDR3 has 12 amino acids. V was trimmed by 2 bases and J by 8 bases, leaving 7 bases between them. The CDR3 loop is CASSYPTDEQFF. CDR3 DNA: TGTGCCAGCAGTTACCCAACAGATGAGCAGTTCTTC.

V usage is TRBV21-1 and J usage is TRBJ2-6; TRBD1 is the table's D call and was not checked against the DNA. TRBV21-1 represents a pseudogene. The CDR3 runs 19 residues. CDR3 DNA sequence: TGTGCCGCGGCAATCGGCAGGGGATATTCAAGCTCTGGGGCCAACGTCCTGACTTTC. Amino acid sequence: CAAAIGRGYSSSGANVLTF.

V gene TRBV7-8 combines with J gene TRBJ1-1, with a weak D call TRBD1 (6 bases). This CDR3 region has 15 residues. In germline, CDR1 is SGHVS, CDR2 FQNEAQ. Trimming cost V 0 bases and J 4 bases, with 12 bases left between them. The CDR3 DNA sequence: TGTGCCAGCAGCTTAGCGCTGGGGGCGGCCACTGAAGCTTTCTTT. Encoded protein: CASSLALGAATEAFF.